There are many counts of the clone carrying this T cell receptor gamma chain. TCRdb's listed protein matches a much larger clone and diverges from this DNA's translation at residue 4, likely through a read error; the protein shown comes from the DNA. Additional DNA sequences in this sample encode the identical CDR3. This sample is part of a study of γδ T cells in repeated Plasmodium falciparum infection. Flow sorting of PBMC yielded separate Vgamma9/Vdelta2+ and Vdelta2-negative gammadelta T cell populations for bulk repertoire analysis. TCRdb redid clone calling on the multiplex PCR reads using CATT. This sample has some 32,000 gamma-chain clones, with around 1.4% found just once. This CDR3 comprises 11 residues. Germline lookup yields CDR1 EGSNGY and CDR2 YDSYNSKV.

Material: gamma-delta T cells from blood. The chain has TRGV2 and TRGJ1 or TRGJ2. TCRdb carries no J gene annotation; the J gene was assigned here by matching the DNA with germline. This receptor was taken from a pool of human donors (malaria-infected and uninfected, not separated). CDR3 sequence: CATRDGPEKLF. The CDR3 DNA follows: TGTGCCACCAGGGACGGGCCGGAGAAACTCTTT.